This T cell receptor (beta chain) was profiled in a study of CD8 T cells in ankylosing spondylitis. Overall study findings and caveats: The authors found the disease-linked clones to be CD8+ and relatively rare in peripheral blood.

This CDR3 contains 15 residues. The V gene end was trimmed by 5 bases and the J gene end by 3 bases; junction bases not matched to a gene: 10. CDR1 and CDR2 from the germline V gene are DFQATT and SNEGSKA (reference sequence). The sample holds many counts of this clonotype. The antigen is unknown. Making use of molecular barcodes, quantitative 5'-RACE generated TCR beta libraries. MiXCR was run by TCRdb on the 5' RACE reads, yielding one entry per CDR3 protein. The profile shows 130,000 or so distinct CDR3 sequences, more than 6.5% of them singletons. The origin of this receptor is a male donor with ankylosing spondylitis or in good health (not recorded which). The chain is built from TRBV20-1 and TRBJ2-3; TRBD2 matches 8 bases. The sample consisted of blood, either unsorted or a sorted T cell fraction (not recorded which). The CDR3: CSAPPAREVTDTQYF. DNA of the CDR3: TGCAGTGCTCCCCCCGCGCGGGAGGTGACAGATACGCAGTATTTT.